These 10 T cell receptor beta chains were sequenced from one sample in a study of identical twins. In TCRdb, the 5' RACE reads were re-called with MiXCR into one record per CDR3 protein. The table lists around 670,000 distinct CDR3 sequences, around 6% of them singletons. The sample comprised naive T cells sorted from blood. Every receptor here comes from a man in his late teens or twenties in good health.

In this sample, this clonotype turned up many times. The rearrangement uses TRBV20-1 and TRBJ2-3; a possible D gene is TRBD1 (6 bases). Deletions cut 0 bases from V and 2 bases from J, with 15 bases between. Germline V CDR1 and CDR2: DFQATT, SNEGSKA (reference sequence). The CDR3 runs 16 residues. The CDR3 DNA reads TGCAGTGCTAGAGATAGACAGGAGAGGGACACAGATACGCAGTATTTT. Translation gives CSARDRQERDTDTQYF.

This clonotype was counted ten times or more. The chain recombines TRBV7-2 with TRBJ2-5, with TRBD2 as a possible D gene (5 bases). The V end was cut by 6 bases, the J end by 2 bases, with 10 bases between. Germline assignment: CDR1 SGHTA and CDR2 FQGNSA. The CDR3 has 13 residues. This CDR3 reads CASRKAAQETQYF. In DNA form, the CDR3 reads TGTGCCAGCAGAAAAGCGGCGCAAGAGACCCAGTACTTC.

CDR3 DNA: TGTGCCACCAGTGAACGGGACAGGGGCGGAAGATATAGCAATCAGCCCCAGCATTTT. This translates into CATSERDRGGRYSNQPQHF. This chain uses TRBV24-1 with TRBJ1-5, with TRBD1 identical over 10 bases. Trimming at V came to 4 bases and at J to 0 bases, leaving 11 bases not matched to a gene. There are 19 residues in the CDR3. In germline, CDR1 is KGHDR, CDR2 SFDVKD.

This chain joins TRBV2 and TRBJ2-1; D is possibly TRBD1 or TRBD2 (6 bases each). V was shortened by 8 bases and J by 8 bases, with 13 bases between the two germline ends. Germline loops: CDR1 SNHLY, CDR2 FYNNEI. This CDR3 has 12 residues. The CDR3 here is CASLSGAYEQFF. The CDR3 coding sequence is TGTGCCAGCCTGTCGGGGGCGTATGAGCAGTTCTTC.

In its sample, this clonotype was seen many times. The chain combines TRBV5-6 with TRBJ2-3; D is unresolved. Germline V CDR1 and CDR2: SGHDT, YYEEEE. Trimming shortened V by 0 bases and J by 2 bases, and 10 bases separated the two germline ends. The CDR3 spans 15 residues. This CDR3 reads CASSLEVAPTDTQYF. CDR3 nucleotides: TGTGCCAGCAGCTTGGAAGTAGCACCCACAGATACGCAGTATTTT.

In its sample, this clonotype was seen many times. The chain has TRBV12-3 or TRBV12-4 and TRBJ2-3; 9 nucleotides line up with TRBD2. The trim removed 3 bases at V and 4 bases at J, leaving 8 bases unmatched. The CDR3 consists of 16 residues. DNA of the CDR3: TGTGCCAGCAGTTTGCCCCTAGCGGGATCCCCAGATACGCAGTATTTT. Encoded protein: CASSLPLAGSPDTQYF.

This clonotype was recorded a few times. This rearrangement joins TRBV27 to TRBJ2-2; 8 positions match TRBD1. After removal of 5 bases from V and 7 bases from J, the junction contained 9 bases not matched to a gene. From germline, CDR1 is MNHEY and CDR2 SMNVEV (reference sequence). There are 15 residues in the CDR3. CDR3 amino acids: CASSRDRPGLGELFF. The DNA of the CDR3 is TGTGCCAGCAGTCGGGACAGGCCGGGTCTCGGGGAGCTGTTTTTT.

The gene calls are TRBV5-1 and TRBJ2-5, with D possibly being TRBD1 (5 bases). This CDR3 has 13 residues. The ends were cut back, 2 bases at V and 5 bases at J, with 10 bases in the middle. Germline V gene sequence: CDR1 SGHRS, CDR2 YFSETQ. CDR3 sequence: CASSFTTEETQYF. CDR3 in DNA: TGCGCCAGCAGCTTTACGACAGAGGAGACCCAGTACTTC.

V is TRBV7-8 and J is TRBJ2-1; 13 bases align to TRBD2. CDR1 is SGHVS, CDR2 FQNEAQ, per germline. The ends lost 1 base at V and 2 bases at J; junction bases unmatched: 5. This CDR3 comprises 18 residues. CDR3 region: CASSLGLAGGATYNEQFF. The CDR3 DNA reads TGTGCCAGCAGCTTAGGACTAGCGGGAGGTGCCACCTACAATGAGCAGTTCTTC.

This clonotype appeared many times. V gene TRBV27 combines with J gene TRBJ2-7, with TRBD1 matching over 9 bases. Germline V gene lookup returns CDR1 MNHEY and CDR2 SMNVEV (reference sequence). The CDR3 has 15 residues. J was trimmed by 1 base and V by 2 bases; bases with no gene match: 3. Here the CDR3 DNA reads TGTGCCAGCAGTTTAACAGGGGGCGAGTCCTACGAGCAGTACTTC. Amino acids: CASSLTGGESYEQYF.